A selection of T cell receptor beta chains follows, all from one sample in a study of cytomegalovirus exposure and HLA in healthy donors. Libraries were prepared by immunoSEQ multiplex PCR; TCRdb keeps only in-frame clonotypes and omits some of them. The sample contains roughly 100,000 clones, 85% of which appear only once. Source material: PBMCs. The receptor source for this set is a man aged 18 to 30 in good health and CMV-seropositive. Both conserved end residues are part of each CDR3.

TRBV10-3	TRBJ2-1	CATRIRTSPDNEQFF
TRBV11-2	TRBJ1-3	CASSEAFSGTIYF
TRBV5-4	TRBJ2-3	CASSFRLAGGPQTQYF
TRBV7-9	TRBJ1-2	CASSFTEVDRGVGGYTF
TRBV18	TRBJ1-4	CASSPRGQGTEKLFF
TRBV30	-	CAWSQTGTGVYYEQYF
TRBV5-1	TRBJ2-1	CASAHSGDYNEQFF
TRBV9	TRBJ1-3	CASSFRQGTGSGNTIYF
TRBV2	TRBJ2-1	CASSEESGSYNEQFF
TRBV10-3	TRBJ2-1	CAIRAGTSGRAAYNEQFF
TRBV30	TRBJ1-4	CAWGRDRVVAAVKCEKLFF
TRBV2	TRBJ2-5	CASSEAGGTQETQYF
TRBV11-2	TRBJ2-3	CASSLGLEGRNTQYF
TRBV6-5	TRBJ2-1	CASSSRSGSVRFF
TRBV4-1	TRBJ2-3	CASSQDWREMTDTQYF
TRBV2	TRBJ2-2	CASSEDSTANTGELFF
TRBV2	TRBJ2-7	CASTGLAGAGEQYF
TRBV9	TRBJ1-4	CASSVAGTGGEKLFF
TRBV7-9	TRBJ2-1	CASSPRRLALDEQFF
TRBV10-3	TRBJ2-1	CAISSWTAEGYNEQFF
TRBV10-3	TRBJ2-1	CATIRTSGSYEQFF
TRBV5-1	TRBJ2-1	CASSLADPGARHEQFF
TRBV18	TRBJ2-1	CASTTGDRANEQFF
TRBV28	TRBJ1-2	CASSGAGQFPNYGYTF
TRBV5-1	TRBJ2-3	CASSLKGVLDTQYF
TRBV15	TRBJ2-5	CATSRDPTGYETQYF
TRBV5-1	TRBJ2-5	CASSRGQGEETQYF
TRBV9	TRBJ1-1	CASSVLTGDTEAFF
TRBV5-1	TRBJ2-7	CASSLGTVDAYEQYF
TRBV12-5	TRBJ1-5	CASGLPTGGQPQHF
TRBV6-5	TRBJ2-7	CAAAGGPYEQYF
TRBV30	TRBJ2-3	CAWSVLVRKNRDTQYF
TRBV10-3	TRBJ1-2	CAIRPGHLPGYTF
TRBV20-1	TRBJ2-5	CSARGLETQYF
TRBV27	TRBJ2-1	CASRAGGHSSYNEQFF
TRBV19	TRBJ2-3	CASSIVLNPSTDTQYF